The 22 T cell receptor beta chains presented below share a single source sample, sequenced in a study of cytomegalovirus exposure and HLA in healthy donors. Both 60 Vbeta primers and 13 Jbeta primers went into the PCR. Assay used: immunoSEQ multiplex PCR; TCRdb lists only in-frame clones, some missing. The profile covers 90,000 to 120,000 clones, with 65% to 80% appearing a single time and roughly 3.9% taken by the ten largest. The sample taken for sequencing was PBMCs. These receptors were taken from a male donor in good health and CMV-seronegative.

The chain couples TRBV11-2 to TRBJ1-2; weak D call: TRBD1 (5 bases). The ends were cut back, 6 bases at V and 1 base at J, with 24 bases in the middle. This CDR3 is 18 amino acids long. The germline CDR1 and CDR2 sequences are SGHAT and FQNNGV. The CDR3 DNA reads TGTGCCAGCAGTCCCGCCTGGACCGATAGGGGTGTTAACTATGGCTACACCTTC. Protein product: CASSPAWTDRGVNYGYTF.

This chain links TRBV2 with TRBJ2-1; D not resolved. V lost 0 bases to trimming and J lost 10 bases, with 10 bases between them. From germline, CDR1 is SNHLY and CDR2 FYNNEI. The CDR3 sequence is 13 residues long. CDR3 region: CASSEARTTEQFF. In DNA form, the CDR3 reads TGTGCCAGCAGTGAAGCGCGTACTACGGAGCAGTTCTTC. The variable domain in full, completed from reference TRBV2 and TRBJ2-1, reads EPEVTQTPSHQVTQMGQEVILRCVPISNHLYFYWYRQILGQKVEFLVSFYNNEISEKSEIFDDQFSVERPDGSNFTLKIRSTKLEDSAMYFCASSEARTTEQFFGPGTRLTVL.

This clone was seen a few times. The V and J genes are TRBV5-1 and TRBJ1-2, with a possible D match to TRBD1 (5 bases). V was clipped by 3 bases and J by 4 bases, with 13 bases between them. CDR1 SGHRS and CDR2 YFSETQ come from the germline V gene. The CDR3 length is 14 residues. The CDR3 bases are TGCGCCAGCAGCTCGCGGCAGGGAAGCTATGGCTACACCTTC. This gives the protein CASSSRQGSYGYTF.

This sequence joins TRBV4-2 and TRBJ2-6; the D gene is possibly TRBD1 (6 bases). The length of the CDR3 is 16 residues. Germline CDR1 reads LGHNA; CDR2 reads YNFKEQ. The V and J ends lost 2 bases and 2 bases respectively, with 10 bases between them. The CDR3 loop is CASSQLPGAGANVLTF. The CDR3 DNA sequence: TGTGCCAGCAGCCAATTACCAGGGGCTGGGGCCAACGTCCTGACTTTC.

V usage is TRBV4-1 and J usage is TRBJ2-5; 15 nucleotides match TRBD2. The end of the DNA fits TRBJ2-7 better, so the J call may be wrong. This CDR3 is 21 amino acids long. The germline V gene encodes CDR1 MGHRA and CDR2 YSYEKL. In nucleotides, the CDR3 is TGCGCCAGCAGCCATGGGGGACTAGCGGGAGGTGGTGCCGGGCCCTCCTACGAGCAGTACTTC. Encoded protein: CASSHGGLAGGGAGPSYEQYF.

The chain employs TRBV4-1 and TRBJ1-2, with a tentative D call TRBD1 (5 bases). Deletions cut 1 base from V and 2 bases from J, with 14 bases between. The CDR3 spans 16 residues. CDR1 MGHRA and CDR2 YSYEKL come from the germline V gene. CDR3 protein: CASSQVPRVSNYGYTF. CDR3 nucleotides: TGCGCCAGCAGCCAAGTCCCCAGGGTATCGAACTATGGCTACACCTTC.

This chain joins TRBV2 and TRBJ2-7; the match to TRBD1 covers 7 bases. Germline V gene sequence: CDR1 SNHLY, CDR2 FYNNEI. The CDR3 covers 14 residues. V dropped 5 bases and J dropped 2; count of bases not matched to a gene: 6. In DNA form, the CDR3 reads TGTGCCAGCAGTCCCGGGACAGTGCCCTACGAGCAGTACTTC. Translating it yields CASSPGTVPYEQYF. The full variable domain, with the rest looked up from reference TRBV2 and TRBJ2-7, is EPEVTQTPSHQVTQMGQEVILRCVPISNHLYFYWYRQILGQKVEFLVSFYNNEISEKSEIFDDQFSVERPDGSNFTLKIRSTKLEDSAMYFCASSPGTVPYEQYFGPGTRLTVT.

J is TRBJ1-3 and V is TRBV4-1; D call uncertain. Deletions cut 3 bases from V and 1 base from J, with 10 bases between. Germline loops: CDR1 MGHRA, CDR2 YSYEKL. CDR3 size: 15 residues. The CDR3 coding sequence is TGCGCCAGCAGCCAGCCTACACAGTCTGGAAACACCATATATTTT. This gives the protein CASSQPTQSGNTIYF.

This chain links TRBV5-1 with TRBJ2-5, with 9 nucleotides matching TRBD2. The DNA end favors TRBJ2-7, so the J call may be wrong. Germline lookup yields CDR1 SGHRS and CDR2 YFSETQ. CDR3 length: 18 amino acids. The CDR3 DNA is TGCGCCAGCAGCTTGGTTTGGCGGGAGGGAGTTGGTGGCGACGAGCAGTACTTC. Amino acid sequence: CASSLVWREGVGGDEQYF.

J is TRBJ2-7 and V is TRBV7-9, with D possibly TRBD2 on 5 matching bases. The V gene's germline CDR1 is SEHNR and CDR2 FQNEAQ (reference sequence). Trimming stripped 8 bases from V and 6 bases from J, with 29 bases between. The CDR3 consists of 17 residues. The CDR3 DNA is TGTGCCAGCGGTTCGCCGGCCACGGACTTAGCTAGTCCCGAGCAGTACTTC. It translates to CASGSPATDLASPEQYF.

The chain employs TRBV5-1 and TRBJ1-1; 8 bases are shared with TRBD1. CDR3 length: 17 amino acids. J lost 1 base, V lost 3 bases, and 11 bases had no gene match. Germline V gene sequence: CDR1 SGHRS, CDR2 YFSETQ. The CDR3 nucleotides read TGCGCCAGCAGCTCACGACAGGGGTTCCGTCAGAACACTGAAGCTTTCTTT. Translation gives CASSSRQGFRQNTEAFF. Based on the CDR3 plus reference TRBV5-1 and TRBJ1-1, the full variable domain is KAGVTQTPRYLIKTRGQQVTLSCSPISGHRSVSWYQQTPGQGLQFLFEYFSETQRNKGNFPGRFSGRQFSNSRSEMNVSTLELGDSALYLCASSSRQGFRQNTEAFFGQGTRLTVV.

V usage is TRBV6-1 and J usage is TRBJ2-1, with 9 bases fitting TRBD1. CDR1 and CDR2 (germline): MNHNS, SASEGT. This CDR3 has 15 amino acids. The J segment lost 3 bases and the V segment lost 3 bases, leaving 3 bases of the junction unmatched. CDR3 sequence reads: CASSDMDRGYNEQFF. The CDR3, as DNA: TGTGCCAGCAGTGATATGGACAGGGGCTACAATGAGCAGTTCTTC.

The chain's CDR3 is CASSLGDWTGKNQPQHF. CDR3 nucleotides: TGCGCCAGCAGCTTGGGGGACTGGACAGGGAAGAATCAGCCCCAGCATTTT. This chain connects TRBV5-1 to TRBJ1-5, with 8 bases aligning to TRBD1. Germline CDR1 is SGHRS and CDR2 is YFSETQ. V lost 0 bases to trimming and J lost 4 bases; unmatched junction nucleotides: 9. There are 17 residues in the CDR3.

The gene calls are TRBV5-4 and TRBJ1-1; TRBD1 matches 7 bases. V lost 5 bases to trimming and J lost 0 bases; unmatched junction nucleotides: 7. CDR1 is SGHNT and CDR2 is YYREEE in the germline V gene (reference sequence). The CDR3 is 15 amino acids. CDR3 sequence: CASRVGQLMNTEAFF. For the CDR3, the DNA is TGTGCCAGCAGGGTGGGACAGCTCATGAACACTGAAGCTTTCTTT.

The chain combines TRBV15 with TRBJ2-7; the D gene is possibly TRBD1 (5 bases). CDR3 length: 14 residues. The germline CDR1 and CDR2 sequences are LNHNV and YYDKDF (reference sequence). V was clipped by 0 bases and J by 3 bases, with 9 bases between them. CDR3 DNA sequence: TGTGCCACCAGCAGAGATCAGGGAATCTACGAGCAGTACTTC. It is translated as CATSRDQGIYEQYF.

V usage is TRBV6-1 and J usage is TRBJ2-1, with a possible D match to TRBD2 (6 bases). Looked up from germline, CDR1 is MNHNS and CDR2 is SASEGT. V dropped 9 bases and J dropped 6 bases, with 9 bases sitting between them. This CDR3 has 11 residues. Here the CDR3 reads CARGGLNEQFF. DNA of the CDR3: TGTGCCAGGGGGGGACTCAATGAGCAGTTCTTC.

In regard to this clone: The identical CDR3 is also encoded by other nucleotide sequences in the sample. The chain has TRBV6-5 and TRBJ2-7, with D perhaps matching TRBD2 (6 bases). Trimming removed 0 bases from V and 2 bases from J, with 8 bases in between. CDR3 length: 14 amino acids. Germline V gene lookup returns CDR1 MNHEY and CDR2 SVGAGI. Written as DNA, the CDR3 is TGTGCCAGCAGTTACTCGGGGGGAACCTACGAGCAGTACTTC. Protein: CASSYSGGTYEQYF.

V gene TRBV5-3 combines with J gene TRBJ2-7, with 10 bases identical to TRBD1. TRBV5-3 is known as an ORF, though its function is uncertain. The CDR3 contains 16 residues. J lost 4 bases, V lost 4 bases, and 11 bases had no gene match. The DNA for the CDR3 is TGTGCCAGAAGCGCTGAACCGGGACAGGGGTGGTACGAGCAGTACTTC. Its protein is CARSAEPGQGWYEQYF.

Points on this clone: Other DNA sequences in the same sample also yield this CDR3. J is TRBJ2-1 and V is TRBV19, with 13 bases aligning to TRBD2. The J segment lost 7 bases and the V segment lost 0 bases, leaving 6 bases of the junction unmatched. CDR1 is LNHDA and CDR2 is SQIVND in the germline V gene (reference sequence). The CDR3 runs 17 residues. This chain's CDR3 is CASSIDRTSGGKNEQFF. The CDR3 DNA reads as TGTGCCAGTAGTATAGATAGGACTAGCGGGGGTAAAAATGAGCAGTTCTTC. Drawing the rest from reference TRBV19 and TRBJ2-1, the complete variable domain is DGGITQSPKYLFRKEGQNVTLSCEQNLNHDAMYWYRQDPGQGLRLIYYSQIVNDFQKGDIAEGYSVSREKKESFPLTVTSAQKNPTAFYLCASSIDRTSGGKNEQFFGPGTRLTVL.

This clone was counted a single time. The V gene is TRBV28, the J gene TRBJ2-7; 10 positions agree with TRBD1. The germline V gene encodes CDR1 MDHEN and CDR2 SYDVKM. This CDR3 is built from 13 residues. J lost 2 bases, V lost 6 bases, and 1 base had no gene match. CDR3 region: CASRGQGAYEQYF. CDR3 in DNA: TGTGCCAGCAGAGGACAGGGGGCCTACGAGCAGTACTTC. Filled out from reference TRBV28 and TRBJ2-7, the complete variable domain reads DVKVTQSSRYLVKRTGEKVFLECVQDMDHENMFWYRQDPGLGLRLIYFSYDVKMKEKGDIPEGYSVSREKKERFSLILESASTNQTSMYLCASRGQGAYEQYFGPGTRLTVT.

CDR3 DNA: TGCGCCAGCAGCCCAGGCGCCACTCTCTATGGCTACACCTTC. It yields the protein CASSPGATLYGYTF. This chain connects TRBV5-1 to TRBJ1-2; D uncertain. CDR1 and CDR2 (germline): SGHRS, YFSETQ. The CDR3 consists of 14 residues. V shed 4 bases and J shed 4 bases, with 14 bases lying between them.

Of note for this clone: An end of the junction differs from the germline gene, which may be a read error. This rearrangement joins TRBV5-1 to TRBJ1-2; the D gene is possibly TRBD1 (6 bases). The length of the CDR3 is 14 residues. The germline V gene encodes CDR1 SGHRS and CDR2 YFSETQ. Here the CDR3 DNA reads TGCGCCAGCAGCTCCGGACAGTCTAACTATGTCTACACCTTC. Amino acid sequence: CASSSGQSNYVYTF.